The 13 T cell receptor beta chains reported below all come from one sample, sequenced in a study of immune evolution from preneoplasia to lung adenocarcinoma. Profiled with immunoSEQ multiplex PCR; TCRdb holds only in-frame clones, not every one. The sample yields about 2,500 clones, approximately 81% seen once. Sequencing was performed on FFPE invasive lung adenocarcinoma tissue. These TCRs come from a person aged 60 to 85 with invasive lung adenocarcinoma.

This sequence joins TRBV21-1 and TRBJ2-7; TRBD2 reflects the table's D call only, with no check against the DNA. TRBV21-1 is termed a pseudogene. This CDR3 has 15 residues. In DNA form, the CDR3 reads TGTGCCAGCATCATCCCCGGGGGAAGCTCCTACGAGCAGTACTTC. Translated, it gives CASIIPGGSSYEQYF.

This chain links TRBV4-1 with TRBJ2-7, with TRBD2 matching over 7 bases. The CDR3 runs 14 residues. The junction had 6 bases not matched to a gene; V was cut back by 3 bases and J by 4 bases. Germline CDR1 and CDR2: MGHRA and YSYEKL. CDR3 region: CASSHLTSSYEQYF. CDR3 nucleotides: TGCGCCAGCAGCCACCTGACTAGCTCTTACGAGCAGTACTTC.

The table lists this clone with a count of one. This chain connects TRBV19 to TRBJ2-1; 9 bases fit TRBD1. V dropped 6 bases and J dropped 10; count of bases not matched to a gene: 4. This CDR3 is built from 12 residues. Germline V CDR1 and CDR2: LNHDA, SQIVND (reference sequence). The CDR3 bases are TGTGCCAGTAGCGACAGGGGGGTGGAGCAGTTCTTC. Translated: CASSDRGVEQFF.

The J gene is TRBJ2-7, the V gene TRBV11-2; TRBD1 matches 8 bases. Germline V gene lookup returns CDR1 SGHAT and CDR2 FQNNGV. J gave up 3 bases and V 0 bases, and 4 bases lay outside the gene matches. The CDR3 length is 15 residues. For the CDR3, the DNA is TGTGCCAGCAGCTTAGACGAGACAGGGGTCTACGAGCAGTACTTC. The encoded protein is CASSLDETGVYEQYF.

The CDR3 DNA follows: TGCGCCAGCAGGGATTACCGGGCAGGGAGGGATGACGAGCAGTACTTC. Translation: CASRDYRAGRDDEQYF. This chain joins TRBV10-2 and TRBJ2-7, with 7 bases fitting TRBD2. The CDR3 length is 16 residues. The ends lost 6 bases at V and 5 bases at J; junction bases unmatched: 16. Per the germline V gene, CDR1 is WSHSY and CDR2 is SAAADI.

This chain links TRBV2 with TRBJ1-5, with TRBD1 identical over 7 bases. Germline CDR1 and CDR2: SNHLY and FYNNEI. The CDR3 has 14 amino acids. The V gene end was trimmed by 6 bases and the J gene end by 3 bases; junction bases not matched to a gene: 5. In DNA, the CDR3 is TGTGCCAGCAGAAATGACAGGGCCAATCAGCCCCAGCATTTT. The encoded protein is CASRNDRANQPQHF.

Within the sample, this clone is large. The same CDR3 arises from other DNA sequences in this sample as well. V and J are TRBV4-1 and TRBJ2-7; a possible D gene is TRBD2 (5 bases). This CDR3 contains 14 residues. Germline values: CDR1 MGHRA, CDR2 YSYEKL. Trimming shortened V by 0 bases and J by 3 bases, and 9 bases separated the two germline ends. The CDR3 protein is CASSQEGDRYEQYF. The CDR3 DNA reads TGCGCCAGCAGCCAAGAGGGAGATCGCTACGAGCAGTACTTC.

This chain connects TRBV5-8 to TRBJ2-7; D uncertain. Trimming took off 2 bases at V and 5 bases at J, with 14 bases between the two ends. The length of the CDR3 is 14 residues. Germline values: CDR1 SGHTS, CDR2 YDEGEE. The CDR3 protein is CASSLLIEADEQYF. CDR3 coding DNA: TGTGCCAGCAGCTTATTAATAGAGGCCGACGAGCAGTACTTC. Full variable domain (rest looked up from reference TRBV5-8 and TRBJ2-7): EAGVTQSPTHLIKTRGQQATLRCSPISGHTSVYWYQQALGLGLQFLLWYDEGEERNRGNFPPRFSGRQFPNYSSELNVNALELEDSALYLCASSLLIEADEQYFGPGTRLTVT.

This clone was seen a single time. The chain uses TRBV6-4 and TRBJ2-5, with 7 bases aligning to TRBD2. This CDR3 spans 15 amino acids. The ends lost 7 bases at V and 5 bases at J; junction bases unmatched: 13. Germline loops: CDR1 MRHNA, CDR2 SNTAGT. CDR3 region: CASTLGLVRPETQYF. Written as DNA, the CDR3 is TGTGCCAGCACACTTGGACTAGTCCGTCCGGAGACCCAGTACTTC.

The genes are TRBV13 and TRBJ1-1, with D possibly TRBD1 on 5 matching bases. The V and J ends lost 2 bases and 1 base respectively, with 11 bases between them. Looked up from germline, CDR1 is PRHDT and CDR2 is FYEKMQ (reference sequence). The CDR3 contains 15 residues. CDR3 in DNA: TGTGCCAGCAGCTTACGGGGCAGAAGGAACACTGAAGCTTTCTTT. This gives the protein CASSLRGRRNTEAFF.

This chain uses TRBV2 with TRBJ1-3, with D perhaps matching TRBD1 (5 bases). The CDR3 sequence is 14 residues long. Between the trimmed V and J ends, which lost 2 bases and 2 bases, there was a span of 7 bases. Germline V gene data show CDR1 as SNHLY and CDR2 as FYNNEI. CDR3 sequence reads: CASSEIRAGNTIYF. The CDR3 region has the DNA TGTGCCAGCAGTGAAATCAGGGCTGGAAACACCATATATTTT.

This chain uses TRBV5-1 with TRBJ2-7; 7 nucleotides match TRBD1. Trimming cost V 0 bases and J 5 bases; bases outside gene matches: 5. CDR3 length: 14 residues. The germline V gene has CDR1 SGHRS and CDR2 YFSETQ. The CDR3 bases are TGCGCCAGCAGCTTGGGACAGGGTGGGGACGAGCAGTACTTC. Translating it yields CASSLGQGGDEQYF.

The chain carries TRBV5-1 and TRBJ2-3; 9 bases fit TRBD1. This CDR3 has 18 amino acids. V lost 3 bases to trimming and J lost 0 bases; unmatched junction nucleotides: 11. CDR1 and CDR2 (germline): SGHRS, YFSETQ. The CDR3 bases are TGCGCCAGCAGCTACCGAACTACAGGGGGCCGGAGCACAGATACGCAGTATTTT. This sequence encodes CASSYRTTGGRSTDTQYF. Variable domain in full (rest from reference TRBV5-1 and TRBJ2-3): KAGVTQTPRYLIKTRGQQVTLSCSPISGHRSVSWYQQTPGQGLQFLFEYFSETQRNKGNFPGRFSGRQFSNSRSEMNVSTLELGDSALYLCASSYRTTGGRSTDTQYFGPGTRLTVL.